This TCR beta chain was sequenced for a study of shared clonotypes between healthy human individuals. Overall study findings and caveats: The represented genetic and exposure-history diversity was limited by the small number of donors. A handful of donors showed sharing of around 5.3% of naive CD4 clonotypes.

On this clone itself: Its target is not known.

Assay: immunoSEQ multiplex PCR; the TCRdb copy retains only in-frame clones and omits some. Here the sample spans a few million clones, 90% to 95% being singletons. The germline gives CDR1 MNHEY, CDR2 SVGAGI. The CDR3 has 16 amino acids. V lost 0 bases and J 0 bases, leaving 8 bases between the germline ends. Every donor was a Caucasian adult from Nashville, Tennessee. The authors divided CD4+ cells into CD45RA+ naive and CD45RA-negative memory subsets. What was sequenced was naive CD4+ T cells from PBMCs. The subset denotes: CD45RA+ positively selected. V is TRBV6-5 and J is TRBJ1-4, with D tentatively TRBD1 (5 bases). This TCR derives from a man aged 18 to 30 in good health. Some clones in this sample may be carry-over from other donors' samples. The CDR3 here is CASSYSAGATNEKLFF. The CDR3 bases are TGTGCCAGCAGTTACTCTGCGGGGGCAACTAATGAAAAACTGTTTTTT.